This T cell receptor (beta chain) was captured by sequencing in a study of shared clonotypes between healthy human individuals. Study information: Per donor, three plates held CD4 naive cells, three held CD4 memory, two held CD8 naive and one held CD8 memory.

CD45RO-negative, CCR7-positively selected cells formed the naive CD8 fraction, excluding terminally differentiated effector memory CD45RA+ cells. Healthy adults negative for HIV, lacking recent acute infections or vaccinations, served as donors. The donor cohort consisted entirely of Caucasian adults residing in Nashville, Tennessee. The DNA input per sorted-subset replicate PCR was 200 ng, corresponding to some 30,000 T cell genomes. Assay used: immunoSEQ multiplex PCR; TCRdb lists only in-frame clones, some missing. The data contain some 2.1 million clones, over 85% of them singletons. The TCR comes from a man aged 18 to 29 in good health. Some clones in this sample may be carry-over from other donors' samples. Sequencing input: naive CD8+ T cells from PBMCs.

The CDR3 DNA reads as TGTGCCACCGCCGGCCGGGTCAGGGAGACCCAGTACTTC. Its translation is CATAGRVRETQYF. This rearrangement joins TRBV19 to TRBJ2-5; D remains unclear. With 10 bases removed from V and 5 bases from J, the gap between germline ends came to 17 bases. Germline lookup yields CDR1 LNHDA and CDR2 SQIVND (reference sequence). CDR3 length equals 13 residues.